These 5 T cell receptor beta chains were all obtained from the same sample, sequenced in a study of OX40 agonist ivuxolimab in advanced cancers. Clones were sequenced by immunoSEQ multiplex PCR, and TCRdb holds only the in-frame ones, with some missing. Among 40,000 to 45,000 clones, over 80% were seen once, and the ten largest hold over 5.5%. This material consisted of CD4+ or CD8+ T cells sorted from blood, taken in a trial of the OX40 agonist ivuxolimab. These receptor sequences come from an adult with an advanced solid tumor such as melanoma, head and neck, liver or kidney cancer.

The chain recombines TRBV4-1 with TRBJ1-3; 9 bases fit TRBD1. V trimming: 3 bases; J trimming: 3 bases; junction bases outside the gene matches: 3. The CDR3 has 15 amino acids. Germline V gene data show CDR1 as MGHRA and CDR2 as YSYEKL. The CDR3 loop reads CASSQGQGGGNTIYF. The CDR3 nucleotides are TGCGCCAGCAGCCAGGGACAGGGAGGTGGAAACACCATATATTTT.

The gene calls are TRBV2 and TRBJ2-2, with 9 bases aligning to TRBD2. CDR3 length: 14 amino acids. Per germline, CDR1 SNHLY and CDR2 FYNNEI. Germline trimming cut 6 bases from V and 4 bases from J; bases unmatched to any gene: 3. CDR3 protein: CASRVLAGTGELFF. CDR3 DNA sequence: TGTGCCAGCAGGGTACTAGCGGGCACCGGGGAGCTGTTTTTT.

This clone occurred once. The chain uses TRBV18 and TRBJ2-5; TRBD2 aligns across 9 bases. CDR1 is KGHSH, CDR2 LQKENI, per germline. Trimming at V came to 0 bases and at J to 5 bases, leaving 1 base not matched to a gene. CDR3 size: 14 residues. In DNA, the CDR3 is TGTGCCAGCTCACCACCGGGACTAGCTGAGACCCAGTACTTC. It translates to CASSPPGLAETQYF.

The chain links TRBV27 to TRBJ2-7; no clear D gene. Germline V lookup: CDR1 MNHEY, CDR2 SMNVEV (reference sequence). The CDR3 spans 14 residues. Trimming pared 6 bases from V and 0 bases from J, leaving 12 bases between. CDR3 region: CASSRSRSSYEQYF. The CDR3 coding sequence is TGTGCCAGCAGCCGAAGCAGGAGCTCCTACGAGCAGTACTTC.

The chain has TRBV2 and TRBJ2-3, with D perhaps TRBD2 (6 bases). V shed 8 bases and J shed 8 bases, with 14 bases lying between them. CDR3 length: 12 amino acids. Germline values: CDR1 SNHLY, CDR2 FYNNEI. The CDR3, as DNA: TGTGCCAGCTCCGAACTAGCCACTACGCAGTATTTT. Translation gives CASSELATTQYF.